Below are 32 T cell receptor beta chains sequenced from a single sample in a study of CD8 T cells in ankylosing spondylitis. Findings and caveats of the study: Roughly 8 highly homologous variants made up a TCR beta motif, and this motif appeared characteristic of ankylosing spondylitis blood.

The antigens these receptors bind are not known. Each CDR3 protein is one row after TCRdb ran MiXCR on the 5' RACE reads. Of some 400,000 distinct CDR3 sequences listed, under 25% are singletons. Sequencing input: blood, either unsorted or a sorted T cell fraction (not recorded which). These receptors all come from a male donor with ankylosing spondylitis.

This rearrangement joins TRBV27 to TRBJ1-5, with 10 bases matching TRBD1. Trimming took 6 bases from V and 10 from J; bases not matched to a gene: 6. Per germline, CDR1 MNHEY and CDR2 SMNVEV (reference sequence). CDR3 length equals 13 residues. The CDR3 DNA is TGTGCCAGCAGCTGGGACAGGGGTCACCCCCAGCATTTT. Translating gives CASSWDRGHPQHF.

This clonotype has just a few counts. This chain uses TRBV29-1 with TRBJ1-4; a possible D gene is TRBD1 (5 bases). Germline V gene sequence: CDR1 SQVTM, CDR2 ANQGSEA. Trimming took off 3 bases at V and 6 bases at J, with 11 bases between the two ends. The CDR3 sequence is 13 residues long. The CDR3 reads CSVEGRGDEKLFF. The CDR3 nucleotides read TGCAGCGTTGAGGGACGGGGGGATGAAAAACTGTTTTTT.

The V call is TRBV5-1, the J call TRBJ2-7, with 8 bases matching TRBD2. Germline trimming cut 0 bases from V and 5 bases from J; bases unmatched to any gene: 7. CDR1 and CDR2 from the germline V gene are SGHRS and YFSETQ. The CDR3 length is 15 residues. The CDR3: CASSLGASGFDEQYF. In nucleotides, the CDR3 is TGCGCCAGCAGCTTGGGCGCTAGCGGGTTCGACGAGCAGTACTTC.

This chain joins TRBV29-1 and TRBJ2-4; D is possibly TRBD1 or TRBD2 (6 bases each). Germline CDR1 and CDR2: SQVTM and ANQGSEA. The germline V and J ends were trimmed by 7 bases and 7 bases, with 11 bases remaining between them. The CDR3 sequence is 11 residues long. The CDR3 reads CSAKGGNIQYF. CDR3 sequence (DNA): TGCAGCGCCAAGGGGGGCAACATTCAGTACTTC.

This clonotype was seen more than once but under ten times. The V call is TRBV20-1, the J call TRBJ2-5, with 7 bases that match TRBD2. Trimming removed 2 bases from V and 5 bases from J; junction bases left unmatched: 5. CDR1 is DFQATT, CDR2 SNEGSKA, per germline (reference sequence). The length of the CDR3 is 13 residues. For the CDR3, the DNA is TGCAGTGCTAGAATGGCGGGAGCGGAGACCCAGTACTTC. It yields the protein CSARMAGAETQYF.

There are a few counts of this clonotype. This chain uses TRBV6-5 with TRBJ2-5; D is possibly TRBD2 (7 bases). CDR1 and CDR2 from the germline V gene are MNHEY and SVGAGI. V lost 2 bases, J lost 5 bases, and 12 bases lay in between. The CDR3 spans 14 residues. Written as DNA, the CDR3 is TGTGCCAGCAGTTACACGGGGGGCCTGGAGACCCAGTACTTC. It yields the protein CASSYTGGLETQYF.

V is TRBV9 and J is TRBJ2-5; TRBD2 matches at 8 bases. The J segment lost 5 bases and the V segment lost 2 bases, leaving 8 bases of the junction unmatched. The CDR3 has 15 amino acids. Germline V gives CDR1 SGDLS, CDR2 YYNGEE. The CDR3 DNA is TGTGCCAGCAGCGTGTCAGCGGGAGTAGGGGAGACCCAGTACTTC. Its protein product is CASSVSAGVGETQYF.

This clonotype was recorded a few times. V and J are TRBV7-9 and TRBJ2-1, with 9 nucleotides matching TRBD2. The CDR3 has 15 residues. Trimming removed 1 base from V and 6 bases from J; junction bases left unmatched: 4. Germline V gives CDR1 SEHNR, CDR2 FQNEAQ (reference sequence). CDR3 region: CASSLVLAGPNEQFF. CDR3 DNA: TGTGCCAGCAGCTTAGTCCTAGCGGGACCCAATGAGCAGTTCTTC.

This clonotype was picked up a small number of times. This chain links TRBV3-1 with TRBJ2-1; a possible D gene is TRBD2 (5 bases). The length of the CDR3 is 17 residues. V lost 0 bases and J lost 5, with 17 bases in between. Germline assignment: CDR1 LGHDT and CDR2 YNNKEL (reference sequence). The CDR3 bases are TGTGCCAGCAGCCAAGATAAAGTTAGACTATCAAACAATGAGCAGTTCTTC. Encoded protein: CASSQDKVRLSNNEQFF.

This clonotype showed up just a few times. V usage is TRBV12-3 or TRBV12-4 and J usage is TRBJ2-7; no definite D call. The CDR3 runs to 14 residues. Trimming left V 2 bases short and J 2 bases short, with 10 bases between. This CDR3 is CASSLWLDAYEQYF. The CDR3 DNA reads TGTGCCAGCAGTTTATGGCTAGACGCCTACGAGCAGTACTTC.

The CDR3 reads CASSVRDRYNEQFF. CDR3 nucleotides: TGTGCCAGCAGCGTCCGGGACAGGTACAATGAGCAGTTCTTC. This chain uses TRBV9 with TRBJ2-1; the match to TRBD1 covers 8 bases. V gave up 2 bases and J gave up 4 bases; unmatched junction bases: 2. The CDR3 spans 14 residues. Germline assignment: CDR1 SGDLS and CDR2 YYNGEE.

CDR3 DNA sequence: TGCAGCGCCCGGAGGTCTCAAAGGGCTACAGATACGCAGTATTTT. Its translation: CSARRSQRATDTQYF. This chain connects TRBV29-1 to TRBJ2-3, with D perhaps matching TRBD2 (5 bases). The CDR3 consists of 15 residues. The germline V and J ends were trimmed by 7 bases and 3 bases, with 20 bases remaining between them. CDR1 SQVTM and CDR2 ANQGSEA come from the germline V gene.

The chain has TRBV7-9 and TRBJ2-1, with D perhaps TRBD2 (6 bases). The germline CDR1 and CDR2 sequences are SEHNR and FQNEAQ (reference sequence). The CDR3 consists of 14 residues. V was pared by 3 bases and J by 6 bases, with 12 bases between. The CDR3 coding sequence is TGTGCCAGCAGCTTCCGGGAGAACCGCAATGAGCAGTTCTTC. Translated, it gives CASSFRENRNEQFF.

V and J are TRBV20-1 and TRBJ2-7, with D unclear. Germline lookup yields CDR1 DFQATT and CDR2 SNEGSKA (reference sequence). Trimming took off 4 bases at V and 2 bases at J, with 6 bases between the two ends. This CDR3 comprises 11 residues. The CDR3 nucleotides are TGCAGTGCTAAACACCCCTACGAGCAGTACTTC. Amino acids: CSAKHPYEQYF.

This clonotype was observed a few times. The chain links TRBV12-3 or TRBV12-4 to TRBJ2-1; no clear D gene. The V gene lost 6 bases and the J gene lost 8 bases, with 20 bases spanning the gap. The CDR3 covers 15 residues. The DNA for the CDR3 is TGTGCCAGCAGCCCAGACGGCCGGTGGGTTGATGAGCAGTTCTTC. It translates to CASSPDGRWVDEQFF.

A few counts support this clonotype. V usage is TRBV15 and J usage is TRBJ1-1, with D unclear. The germline gives CDR1 LNHNV, CDR2 YYDKDF (reference sequence). The CDR3 has 14 residues. The V end was cut by 0 bases, the J end by 3 bases, with 8 bases between. The CDR3 DNA follows: TGTGCCACCAGCAGAGATTATAGGGACACTGAAGCTTTCTTT. It specifies CATSRDYRDTEAFF. Full variable domain (remainder filled in from reference TRBV15 and TRBJ1-1): DAMVIQNPRYQVTQFGKPVTLSCSQTLNHNVMYWYQQKSSQAPKLLFHYYDKDFNNEADTPDNFQSRRPNTSFCFLDIRSPGLGDTAMYLCATSRDYRDTEAFFGQGTRLTVV.

A few counts support this clonotype. This chain joins TRBV6-5 and TRBJ2-7; TRBD2 matches 11 bases. J lost 6 bases, V lost 0 bases, and 1 base had no gene match. The CDR3 consists of 14 residues. CDR1 is MNHEY and CDR2 is SVGAGI in the germline V gene. CDR3 bases: TGTGCCAGCAGTTACTCGGGACTAGCGGCCGAGCAGTACTTC. It codes for CASSYSGLAAEQYF.

The chain carries TRBV7-9 and TRBJ1-4; D is perhaps TRBD1 (5 bases). CDR1 and CDR2 from the germline V gene are SEHNR and FQNEAQ (reference sequence). V was pared by 4 bases and J by 8 bases, with 14 bases between. This CDR3 is built from 14 residues. The CDR3: CASSSDKIGEKLFF. The CDR3 region has the DNA TGTGCCAGCAGCTCGGACAAGATCGGAGAAAAACTGTTTTTT.

This clonotype was seen at least ten times. This chain connects TRBV20-1 to TRBJ2-3; D might be TRBD2 (6 bases). Germline V lookup: CDR1 DFQATT, CDR2 SNEGSKA (reference sequence). The ends were cut back, 6 bases at V and 4 bases at J, with 11 bases in the middle. CDR3 length: 12 amino acids. The CDR3 spells CSAPIAADTQYF. The CDR3 DNA reads as TGCAGTGCCCCAATAGCGGCAGATACGCAGTATTTT.

The V gene is TRBV11-3, the J gene TRBJ2-1; 7 positions agree with TRBD2. CDR3 length equals 17 residues. V shed 5 bases and J 3 bases; nucleotides not matched to a gene: 13. CDR1 and CDR2 from the germline V gene are SGHNT and YENEEA. Here the CDR3 DNA reads TGTGCCAGCAGCCACCCCTCAGCGGGATCGCGCTACAATGAGCAGTTCTTC. Its translation: CASSHPSAGSRYNEQFF.

Comments on this clonotype: A junction boundary mismatches the germline segment, possibly from a read error. The chain couples TRBV4-2 to TRBJ2-1, with 10 bases aligning to TRBD2. The germline V gene encodes CDR1 LGHNA and CDR2 YNFKEQ. The CDR3 extends over 16 amino acids. The CDR3 reads CTSSQTGLAGDNEQFF. CDR3 bases: TGTACCAGCAGCCAGACAGGGCTAGCGGGAGACAATGAGCAGTTCTTC.

This clonotype occurred a few times. The V call is TRBV7-9, the J call TRBJ2-1; D is perhaps TRBD1 (6 bases). V dropped 10 bases and J dropped 3 bases, with 16 bases sitting between them. This CDR3 has 14 amino acids. Germline assignment: CDR1 SEHNR and CDR2 FQNEAQ (reference sequence). The CDR3 DNA follows: TGTGCCACCGTGGGGGACACCGTCTACAATGAGCAGTTCTTC. Encoded protein: CATVGDTVYNEQFF.

This chain connects TRBV20-1 to TRBJ1-1; D gene unclear. Deletions cut 7 bases from V and 5 bases from J, with 11 bases between. This CDR3 contains 11 residues. CDR1 and CDR2 (germline): DFQATT, SNEGSKA (reference sequence). The CDR3 is CSVSPQTEAFF. CDR3 DNA: TGCAGTGTATCACCTCAAACTGAAGCTTTCTTT.

The genes are TRBV7-9 and TRBJ2-1, with D perhaps matching TRBD2 (6 bases). Germline CDR1 reads SEHNR; CDR2 reads FQNEAQ (reference sequence). Trimming left V 6 bases short and J 2 bases short, with 11 bases between. CDR3 length equals 14 residues. The CDR3 DNA is TGTGCCAGCAGGGGGGGAAAGGCCTACAATGAGCAGTTCTTC. Translating it yields CASRGGKAYNEQFF.

The rearrangement links TRBV12-3 or TRBV12-4 to TRBJ1-2; possibly TRBD1 for D (5 bases). This CDR3 region has 11 residues. V lost 5 bases, J lost 8 bases, and 9 bases lay in between. This CDR3 reads CASSAGGGYTF. The CDR3 DNA is TGTGCCAGCAGTGCTGGGGGGGGCTACACCTTC.

This CDR3 reads CASSLTLGGNTIYF. The CDR3, as DNA: TGTGCCAGCAGCTTAACGTTGGGGGGAAACACCATATATTTT. This chain links TRBV7-3 with TRBJ1-3; D not certain. Germline CDR1 is SGHTA and CDR2 is FQGTGA. The CDR3 contains 14 residues. V was trimmed by 0 bases and J by 4 bases, leaving 7 bases between them.

The chain combines TRBV6-1 with TRBJ2-3; TRBD1 might be the D (7 bases). The CDR3 totals 15 residues. V was shortened by 6 bases and J by 0 bases, with 13 bases between the two germline ends. Germline V gene lookup returns CDR1 MNHNS and CDR2 SASEGT. CDR3 DNA sequence: TGTGCCAGCAGGGCAGGGGGGTCTAGCACAGATACGCAGTATTTT. Translation: CASRAGGSSTDTQYF.

This clonotype was seen just once. The rearrangement joins TRBV28 to TRBJ2-1; no clear D. This CDR3 region has 14 residues. CDR1 is MDHEN, CDR2 SYDVKM, per germline. The V gene lost 2 bases and the J gene lost 7 bases, with 12 bases spanning the gap. CDR3: CASSLGPPLNEQFF. DNA for the CDR3: TGTGCCAGCAGTTTAGGCCCTCCCCTTAATGAGCAGTTCTTC.

The chain is built from TRBV3-1 and TRBJ1-3; TRBD1 matches 7 bases. The length of the CDR3 is 14 residues. With V trimmed by 4 bases and J by 8 bases, 8 bases remained unmatched. Germline CDR1 reads LGHDT; CDR2 reads YNNKEL (reference sequence). The CDR3 DNA reads as TGTGCCAGCAGCCCAGGGGGGGGCGCAGACACCATATATTTT. Its translation is CASSPGGGADTIYF.

This clonotype was seen ten or more times. The rearrangement joins TRBV6-1 to TRBJ2-7; D might be TRBD1 (6 bases). V lost 7 bases and J lost 5, with 18 bases in between. The germline V gene has CDR1 MNHNS and CDR2 SASEGT. The CDR3 spans 14 residues. In nucleotides, the CDR3 is TGTGCCAGCATCCGGGACACCTTAGCAAACGAGCAGTACTTC. Its translation: CASIRDTLANEQYF.

This clonotype was counted at least ten times. The rearrangement uses TRBV12-3 or TRBV12-4 and TRBJ2-3; 11 bases align to TRBD2. This CDR3 region has 16 residues. V lost 3 bases to trimming and J lost 4 bases; unmatched junction nucleotides: 6. The CDR3 nucleotides are TGTGCCAGCAGTTTGGAGACTAGCGGGATCTCAGATACGCAGTATTTT. It codes for CASSLETSGISDTQYF.

This chain links TRBV6-2 or TRBV6-3 with TRBJ1-5; D not resolved. Germline-derived CDR1 and CDR2 are MNHEY and SVGEGT. This CDR3 contains 15 residues. Trimming shortened V by 3 bases and J by 0 bases, and 9 bases separated the two germline ends. CDR3 region: CASSYLRASNQPQHF. The CDR3 nucleotides are TGTGCCAGCAGTTATCTAAGGGCTAGCAATCAGCCCCAGCATTTT.